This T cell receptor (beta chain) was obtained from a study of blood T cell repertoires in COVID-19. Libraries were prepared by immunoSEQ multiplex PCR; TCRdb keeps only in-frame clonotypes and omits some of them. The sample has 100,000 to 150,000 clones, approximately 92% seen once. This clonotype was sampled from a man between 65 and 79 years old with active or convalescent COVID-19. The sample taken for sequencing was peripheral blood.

CDR3 in amino acids: CASSRSGNRADTQYF. As DNA, the CDR3 is TGTGCCAGCAGCCGCTCAGGGAACAGGGCAGATACGCAGTATTTT. The chain carries TRBV16 and TRBJ2-3, with D possibly TRBD1 on 6 matching bases. The CDR3 contains 15 residues. CDR1 and CDR2 (germline): KGHSY, FQNENV. V was trimmed by 4 bases and J by 4 bases, leaving 15 bases between them.